The clone carrying this TCR beta chain was seen more than once but under ten times. The junction had 8 bases not matched to a gene; V was cut back by 4 bases and J by 7 bases. This CDR3 is built from 15 residues. Germline CDR1 reads SGHRS; CDR2 reads YFSETQ. The record originates from a study of blood T cell repertoires in COVID-19. For the study at large: The study drew acute and convalescent COVID-19 samples from the United States, Italy and Spain.

In the original workflow: Reference gene primer amplification in the assay estimated nucleated cell counts. Sequencing was performed with immunoSEQ multiplex PCR; in TCRdb, only in-frame clones are kept and a portion is missing. V, J and clone size are taken as reported in that table, and D and trimming were inferred from the DNA itself. The sample consists of 300,000 to 350,000 clones, approximately 90% of them appearing once. This TCR came from a woman aged 55-69 years with COVID-19, enrolled during active disease. What was sequenced was peripheral blood. The rearrangement uses TRBV5-1 and TRBJ1-5, with 10 positions matching TRBD1. DNA for the CDR3: TGCGCCAGCAGCCAAGGGACAGGGGCGAAGCAGCCCCAGCATTTT. This codes for CASSQGTGAKQPQHF.